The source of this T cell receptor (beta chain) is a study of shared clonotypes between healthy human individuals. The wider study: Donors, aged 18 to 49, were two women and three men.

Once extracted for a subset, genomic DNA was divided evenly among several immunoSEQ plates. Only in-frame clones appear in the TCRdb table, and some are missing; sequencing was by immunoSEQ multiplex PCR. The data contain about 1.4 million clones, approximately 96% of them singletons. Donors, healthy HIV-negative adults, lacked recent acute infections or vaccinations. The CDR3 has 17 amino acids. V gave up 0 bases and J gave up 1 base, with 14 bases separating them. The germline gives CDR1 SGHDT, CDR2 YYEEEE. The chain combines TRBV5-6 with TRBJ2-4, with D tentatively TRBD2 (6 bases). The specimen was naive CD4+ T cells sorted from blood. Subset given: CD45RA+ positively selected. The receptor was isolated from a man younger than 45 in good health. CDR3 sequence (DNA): TGTGCCAGCAGCTTGGAGGTAGCAGGGAGGGCCAAAAACATTCAGTACTTC. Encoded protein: CASSLEVAGRAKNIQYF.